Presented here are 16 T cell receptor beta chains from one specimen sequenced in a study of blood T cell repertoires in COVID-19. Only in-frame clones appear in the TCRdb table, and some are missing; sequencing was by immunoSEQ multiplex PCR. The table shows approximately 270,000 clones, with 80% to 90% occurring only once. Sequenced material: PBMCs or T cells enriched from blood (not recorded which). Source of these receptors: a woman in her 30s who had recovered from COVID-19.

The chain carries TRBV7-6 and TRBJ1-6; D is possibly TRBD1 (5 bases). Germline V gene data show CDR1 as SGHVS and CDR2 as FNYEAQ. CDR3 size: 16 residues. V lost 0 bases and J 8 bases, leaving 14 bases between the germline ends. The CDR3 loop reads CASSLAGAGQYSPLHF. CDR3 bases: TGTGCCAGCAGCTTAGCTGGGGCCGGCCAATATTCACCCCTCCACTTT.

The chain recombines TRBV28 with TRBJ2-7, with D perhaps matching TRBD1 (6 bases). Trimming cost V 7 bases and J 5 bases, with 21 bases left between them. This CDR3 spans 15 amino acids. Germline V gives CDR1 MDHEN, CDR2 SYDVKM. CDR3 nucleotide sequence: TGTGCCAGCAATTTCTTTAGGGGGTTGCCTAACGAGCAGTACTTC. Protein: CASNFFRGLPNEQYF.

The V and J genes are TRBV28 and TRBJ1-2; 12 bases fit TRBD1. CDR1 MDHEN and CDR2 SYDVKM come from the germline V gene. The CDR3 length is 17 residues. The trim removed 0 bases at V and 4 bases at J, leaving 6 bases unmatched. The CDR3 DNA reads as TGTGCCAGCAGTTTATGGGGGGACAGGGGGCATACCTATGGCTACACCTTC. It encodes CASSLWGDRGHTYGYTF.

V gene TRBV7-6 combines with J gene TRBJ2-1; 11 bases agree with TRBD2. This CDR3 is 15 amino acids long. CDR1 is SGHVS and CDR2 is FNYEAQ in the germline V gene. Trimming cost V 4 bases and J 4 bases; bases outside gene matches: 3. The CDR3: CASSSTSGGYNEQFF. CDR3 nucleotide sequence: TGTGCCAGCAGCTCTACTAGCGGGGGTTACAATGAGCAGTTCTTC.

This clone was observed once. The V gene is TRBV29-1, the J gene TRBJ1-4, with D hard to call. V lost 5 bases, J lost 8 bases, and 6 bases lay in between. The CDR3 loop spans 10 amino acids. Germline-derived CDR1 and CDR2 are SQVTM and ANQGSEA. CDR3 sequence reads: CSVRGEKLFF. CDR3 DNA: TGCAGCGTTCGAGGAGAAAAACTGTTTTTT.

V usage is TRBV12-3 or TRBV12-4 and J usage is TRBJ2-3; a weak D match, TRBD1 (5 bases). V lost 6 bases and J lost 7, with 14 bases in between. This CDR3 is 13 amino acids long. CDR3 in amino acids: CASSPTVGNTQYF. CDR3 in DNA: TGTGCCAGCAGCCCGACAGTGGGGAATACGCAGTATTTT.

The V and J genes are TRBV27 and TRBJ2-7; D unclear. V lost 5 bases, J lost 0 bases, and 11 bases lay in between. The length of the CDR3 is 14 residues. Germline CDR1 reads MNHEY; CDR2 reads SMNVEV (reference sequence). The CDR3 reads CASSTHSYSYEQYF. The CDR3 DNA reads as TGTGCCAGCAGTACGCACAGCTACTCCTACGAGCAGTACTTC.

The gene calls are TRBV27 and TRBJ1-5; D is undetermined. Per the germline V gene, CDR1 is MNHEY and CDR2 is SMNVEV (reference sequence). V lost 5 bases to trimming and J lost 0 bases, with 14 bases between them. The CDR3 runs to 16 residues. CDR3 in amino acids: CASSTHIRNSNQPQHF. The CDR3 DNA reads as TGTGCCAGCAGTACCCATATCAGAAATAGCAATCAGCCCCAGCATTTT.

The chain is built from TRBV5-4 and TRBJ1-1, with no clear D. The CDR3 loop spans 17 amino acids. V shed 4 bases and J shed 3 bases, with 22 bases lying between them. Germline values: CDR1 SGHNT, CDR2 YYREEE (reference sequence). In DNA form, the CDR3 reads TGTGCCAGCAGCCTCCCGGACCGAGGGTTATGGGACACTGAAGCTTTCTTT. Amino acid sequence: CASSLPDRGLWDTEAFF.

The chain joins TRBV7-8 to TRBJ1-5, with D perhaps TRBD1 (6 bases). The CDR3 totals 14 residues. Germline V gene lookup returns CDR1 SGHVS and CDR2 FQNEAQ. Trimming removed 5 bases at V and 3 bases at J, with 11 bases between. CDR3 residues: CASSPGQYNQPQHF. As DNA, the CDR3 is TGTGCCAGCAGCCCAGGACAGTACAATCAGCCCCAGCATTTT.

J is TRBJ1-5 and V is TRBV30, with TRBD1 identical over 7 bases. The CDR3 is 14 amino acids. J gave up 3 bases and V 4 bases, and 6 bases lay outside the gene matches. The germline gives CDR1 GTSNPN, CDR2 SVGIG (reference sequence). The CDR3 reads CAWNKGAINQPQHF. The CDR3 bases are TGTGCCTGGAATAAGGGGGCTATCAATCAGCCCCAGCATTTT. Together with reference TRBV30 and TRBJ1-5, the CDR3 gives the full variable domain: SQTIHQWPATLVQPVGSPLSLECTVEGTSNPNLYWYRQAAGRGLQLLFYSVGIGQISSEVPQNLSASRPQDRQFILSSKKLLLSDSGFYLCAWNKGAINQPQHFGDGTRLSIL.

The rearrangement uses TRBV28 and TRBJ2-6; unclear D gene. Trimming pared 8 bases from V and 0 bases from J, leaving 8 bases between. This CDR3 region has 14 residues. Per the germline V gene, CDR1 is MDHEN and CDR2 is SYDVKM. This CDR3 reads CASDRSSGANVLTF. DNA for the CDR3: TGTGCCAGCGATAGATCCTCTGGGGCCAACGTCCTGACTTTC.

This chain connects TRBV2 to TRBJ1-4, with TRBD1 matching 9 bases. Trimming took 9 bases from V and 8 from J; bases not matched to a gene: 10. Germline V gene sequence: CDR1 SNHLY, CDR2 FYNNEI. There are 14 residues in the CDR3. The CDR3 loop reads CASSSDRGYEKLFF. As DNA, the CDR3 is TGTGCCAGTAGTTCGGACAGGGGATACGAAAAACTGTTTTTT.

This rearrangement joins TRBV5-8 to TRBJ1-6; D ambiguous. V was cut by 4 bases and J by 0 bases, with 11 bases left in between. Germline V gene lookup returns CDR1 SGHTS and CDR2 YDEGEE. The length of the CDR3 is 16 residues. The DNA of the CDR3 is TGTGCCAGCAGCCCCGGGAAGAGCTCCTATAATTCACCCCTCCACTTT. Protein product: CASSPGKSSYNSPLHF.

V and J are TRBV18 and TRBJ1-1; the D gene is possibly TRBD1 (6 bases). Trimming removed 2 bases at V and 4 bases at J, with 11 bases between. The germline CDR1 and CDR2 sequences are KGHSH and LQKENI. The CDR3 spans 14 residues. The CDR3 DNA follows: TGTGCCAGCTCACCAATCCGACAGGTCACTGAAGCTTTCTTT. This encodes CASSPIRQVTEAFF.

This chain links TRBV2 with TRBJ1-2, with 9 bases fitting TRBD1. CDR1 is SNHLY and CDR2 is FYNNEI in the germline V gene. After removal of 6 bases from V and 6 bases from J, the junction contained 5 bases not matched to a gene. The CDR3 is 13 residues long. CDR3 DNA sequence: TGTGCCAGCAGACTGAGGACAGGGGATGGCTACACCTTC. Its protein is CASRLRTGDGYTF.